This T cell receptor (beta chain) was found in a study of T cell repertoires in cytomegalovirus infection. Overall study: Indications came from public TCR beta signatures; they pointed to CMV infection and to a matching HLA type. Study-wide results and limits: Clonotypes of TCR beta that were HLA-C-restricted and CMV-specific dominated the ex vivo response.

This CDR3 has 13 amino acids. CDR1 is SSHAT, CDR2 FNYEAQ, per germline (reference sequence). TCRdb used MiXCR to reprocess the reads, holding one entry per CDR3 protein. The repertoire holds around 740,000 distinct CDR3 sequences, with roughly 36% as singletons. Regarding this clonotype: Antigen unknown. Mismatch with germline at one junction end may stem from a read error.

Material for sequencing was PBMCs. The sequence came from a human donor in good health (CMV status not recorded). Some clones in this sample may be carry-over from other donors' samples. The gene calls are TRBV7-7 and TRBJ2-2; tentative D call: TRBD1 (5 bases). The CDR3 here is CASSMDIPGELFF. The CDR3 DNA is TGTGCTAGCAGCATGGACATCCCCGGGGAGCTGTTTTTT.